This TCR beta chain was recorded in a study of shared clonotypes between healthy human individuals. Study findings and constraints: The authors sampled blood alone, and tissue repertoires likely differ. Sorted-subset samples were not fully sequenced, rarefaction indicated. Sequencing depth was predicted to influence how clonotypes are shared among donors.

Authors' analysis steps: ImmunoSEQ output lacked quality scores and full-length reads, limiting matched filtering. Assay: immunoSEQ multiplex PCR; the TCRdb copy retains only in-frame clones and omits some. V and J calls and clone size are as listed in that table; D and trimming were resolved from the DNA. This sample carries roughly 2.4 million clones, almost 96% of them seen once, and the ten largest clones take approximately 0.13%. Remarks on this clone: Its antigen is still unknown. In the same sample, other DNA sequences code for this CDR3.

The CDR3 spans 14 residues. The V end was cut by 3 bases, the J end by 2 bases, with 7 bases between. Germline V gives CDR1 MNHEY, CDR2 SVGAGI. The source is a man between 18 and 29 years old in good health. V gene TRBV6-5 combines with J gene TRBJ2-2; D unclear. The sample was naive CD4+ T cells sorted from blood. Subset indicated: CD45RA+ positively selected. CDR3 loop: CASSYSGNTGELFF. CDR3 DNA: TGTGCCAGCAGTTATTCAGGAAACACCGGGGAGCTGTTTTTT.